The text below deals with one TCR beta chain. This table comes from immunoSEQ multiplex PCR, and its TCRdb copy is limited to in-frame clones, with some not included. Counted here are over 200,000 clones, around 85% occurring once; the ten biggest clones make up 15% to 20%. Trimming cost V 5 bases and J 5 bases, with 14 bases left between them. Germline CDR1 is SGHRS and CDR2 is YFSETQ. CDR3 length: 13 amino acids. The sample originates from a study of blood T cell repertoires in COVID-19. This sequence was found in a man between 40 and 49 years old who had recovered from COVID-19. The chain recombines TRBV5-1 with TRBJ2-7; D perhaps matches TRBD2 (7 bases). The specimen was PBMCs or T cells enriched from blood (not recorded which). CDR3 region: CASSFGGRDEQYF. Written as DNA, the CDR3 is TGCGCCAGCAGTTTCGGGGGGCGCGACGAGCAGTACTTC.